This passage covers 16 T cell receptor beta chains from one sample sequenced in a study of blood T cell repertoires in COVID-19. Generated by immunoSEQ multiplex PCR, the TCRdb table keeps only in-frame clones and is missing some. The sample holds about 210,000 clones, less than 90% seen once. Sequencing was done on a sample of peripheral blood. The source is a woman aged 70-85 years with acute or convalescent COVID-19.

The chain couples TRBV28 to TRBJ1-2; TRBD1 matches at 7 bases. CDR1 and CDR2 from the germline V gene are MDHEN and SYDVKM. CDR3 length: 17 residues. With 1 base clipped from V and 4 bases from J, the junction kept 12 bases outside the gene matches. CDR3 sequence reads: CASSLFRLTGASYGYTF. The CDR3 DNA is TGTGCCAGCAGTTTATTCCGCCTTACAGGGGCCTCCTATGGCTACACCTTC.

The chain is built from TRBV5-1 and TRBJ1-4; 10 bases agree with TRBD1. The CDR3 extends over 16 amino acids. The germline CDR1 and CDR2 sequences are SGHRS and YFSETQ. Unmatched junction bases numbered 4, after V lost 2 bases and J lost 3 bases. CDR3 protein: CASSLGQGGPNEKLFF. The CDR3 DNA sequence: TGCGCCAGCAGCTTAGGACAGGGGGGTCCTAATGAAAAACTGTTTTTT.

The V gene is TRBV5-4, the J gene TRBJ2-5, with D tentatively TRBD1 (6 bases). Trimming stripped 0 bases from V and 5 bases from J, with 14 bases between. The CDR3 consists of 15 residues. In germline, CDR1 is SGHNT, CDR2 YYREEE (reference sequence). The CDR3 sequence: CASSLEPGARETQYF. The CDR3 coding sequence is TGTGCCAGCAGCTTGGAGCCAGGGGCACGGGAGACCCAGTACTTC.

The chain couples TRBV11-3 to TRBJ1-1; D not resolved. The ends were cut back, 5 bases at V and 1 base at J, with 11 bases in the middle. The CDR3 loop spans 14 amino acids. Germline V lookup: CDR1 SGHNT, CDR2 YENEEA. The chain's CDR3 is CASSRKSPNTEAFF. The CDR3 DNA follows: TGTGCCAGCAGCCGAAAGAGCCCGAACACTGAAGCTTTCTTT.

This sequence joins TRBV28 and TRBJ1-1, with TRBD1 matching 9 bases. V dropped 5 bases and J dropped 4; count of bases not matched to a gene: 8. This CDR3 has 15 residues. Germline CDR1 is MDHEN and CDR2 is SYDVKM. CDR3 protein: CASSKQGALGTEAFF. The CDR3 DNA is TGTGCCAGCAGTAAACAGGGGGCGCTGGGCACTGAAGCTTTCTTT. Based on the CDR3 plus reference TRBV28 and TRBJ1-1, the full variable domain is DVKVTQSSRYLVKRTGEKVFLECVQDMDHENMFWYRQDPGLGLRLIYFSYDVKMKEKGDIPEGYSVSREKKERFSLILESASTNQTSMYLCASSKQGALGTEAFFGQGTRLTVV.

In this sample, this clone turned up a few times. V gene TRBV7-2 combines with J gene TRBJ2-7, with 7 positions matching TRBD2. The CDR3 runs to 13 residues. Germline CDR1 SGHTA, CDR2 FQGNSA. J gave up 6 bases and V 1 base, and 3 bases lay outside the gene matches. Written as DNA, the CDR3 is TGTGCCAGCAGCTTAGAGCGGGATCGCGAGCAGTACTTC. It encodes CASSLERDREQYF.

The chain recombines TRBV9 with TRBJ1-1; maybe TRBD1 (5 bases). There are 13 residues in the CDR3. With 4 bases removed from V and 10 bases from J, the gap between germline ends came to 17 bases. From germline, CDR1 is SGDLS and CDR2 YYNGEE. The CDR3 sequence is CASSPDSPGSAFF. DNA of the CDR3: TGTGCCAGCAGCCCAGACAGCCCCGGTTCAGCTTTCTTT.

This clone was recorded once. This sequence joins TRBV5-1 and TRBJ1-4; 7 nucleotides match TRBD1. CDR1 is SGHRS and CDR2 is YFSETQ in the germline V gene. The V and J ends lost 4 bases and 0 bases, in that order; junction bases with no gene match: 6. There are 16 residues in the CDR3. This CDR3 reads CASSQGDRATNEKLFF. In DNA form, the CDR3 reads TGCGCCAGCAGCCAGGGAGACAGGGCAACTAATGAAAAACTGTTTTTT.

This chain connects TRBV2 to TRBJ1-6, with D unresolved. Germline-derived CDR1 and CDR2 are SNHLY and FYNNEI. V lost 8 bases and J 0 bases, leaving 17 bases between the germline ends. The CDR3 loop spans 17 amino acids. CDR3 residues: CASLEEEASSYNSPLHF. The CDR3 nucleotides read TGTGCCAGCTTAGAGGAGGAAGCGAGCTCCTATAATTCACCCCTCCACTTT.

V gene TRBV18 combines with J gene TRBJ1-2, with 8 bases that match TRBD1. Germline V gene sequence: CDR1 KGHSH, CDR2 LQKENI. V was pared by 2 bases and J by 3 bases, with 5 bases of the junction left unmatched. The length of the CDR3 is 15 residues. CDR3 bases: TGTGCCAGCTCACCAGCAGGGGGCCAATACTATGGCTACACCTTC. Protein: CASSPAGGQYYGYTF. Variable domain in full (rest from reference TRBV18 and TRBJ1-2): NAGVMQNPRHLVRRRGQEARLRCSPMKGHSHVYWYRQLPEEGLKFMVYLQKENIIDESGMPKERFSAEFPKEGPSILRIQQVVRGDSAAYFCASSPAGGQYYGYTFGSGTRLTVV.

CDR3 region: CASSATGTGLGEQYF. CDR3 nucleotide sequence: TGTGCCAGCAGCGCAACCGGGACAGGTCTCGGCGAGCAGTACTTC. The V call is TRBV7-6, the J call TRBJ2-7; 8 nucleotides line up with TRBD1. The CDR3 runs to 15 residues. V was pared by 5 bases and J by 6 bases, with 12 bases of the junction left unmatched. Germline CDR1 reads SGHVS; CDR2 reads FNYEAQ.

The genes are TRBV5-6 and TRBJ2-7; possibly TRBD2 for D (6 bases). This CDR3 has 15 residues. Deletions cut 7 bases from V and 4 bases from J, with 21 bases between. Germline-derived CDR1 and CDR2 are SGHDT and YYEEEE. CDR3 sequence: CASPSSGGIIYEQYF. CDR3 coding DNA: TGTGCCAGCCCCTCTTCTGGAGGGATCATATACGAGCAGTACTTC.

This chain joins TRBV7-2 and TRBJ1-6; 7 nucleotides match TRBD1. The CDR3 consists of 15 residues. Germline V CDR1 and CDR2: SGHTA, FQGNSA. Unmatched junction bases numbered 5, after V lost 2 bases and J lost 7 bases. The CDR3 reads CASSLRWGQNSPLHF. The CDR3 bases are TGTGCCAGCAGCTTACGGTGGGGACAGAATTCACCCCTCCACTTT.

The chain is built from TRBV5-4 and TRBJ1-2; D is perhaps TRBD1 (6 bases). V lost 4 bases and J lost 7, with 14 bases in between. The CDR3 contains 13 residues. The germline V gene has CDR1 SGHNT and CDR2 YYREEE (reference sequence). CDR3 coding DNA: TGTGCCAGCAGCATAGGGACACGCGCTGGCTACACCTTC. Protein: CASSIGTRAGYTF.

The rearrangement joins TRBV6-5 to TRBJ2-4, with TRBD1 matching 7 bases. J was trimmed by 5 bases and V by 5 bases; bases with no gene match: 3. The CDR3 is 13 residues long. Looked up from germline, CDR1 is MNHEY and CDR2 is SVGAGI. The CDR3 region is CASSSTGENIQYF. The CDR3 region has the DNA TGTGCCAGCAGTAGCACAGGGGAAAACATTCAGTACTTC.

The J gene is TRBJ1-4, the V gene TRBV7-2; tentatively, D is TRBD1 (5 bases). Germline V lookup: CDR1 SGHTA, CDR2 FQGNSA. V was trimmed by 5 bases and J by 6 bases, leaving 10 bases between them. CDR3 size: 13 residues. The CDR3 sequence is CASSRGGDEKLFF. In DNA, the CDR3 is TGTGCCAGCAGCAGAGGAGGGGATGAAAAACTGTTTTTT.